The following is a T cell receptor beta chain sequence with its context. No antigen is known for it. Germline is not matched at one junction end, which may reflect a read error. Sequencing libraries made from TCR beta cDNA carried unique molecular identifiers. TCRdb passed the PCR reads through MiXCR, listing each CDR3 protein once. The sample holds just over 250,000 distinct CDR3 sequences; 36% are singletons and the top ten take approximately 4.6%. This specimen comes from a study of post-analysis software for immune sequencing data. Study results and caveats: Significantly lower normalized Chao1 diversity was seen in multiple sclerosis patients than in controls. Analysis by F measure revealed that same-batch samples clustered strongly together.

What was sequenced was blood. The clonotype originates from a girl aged 10 to 17 with multiple sclerosis.

The CDR3 region has the DNA TGTGCCAGCCGTGGGGGGACAGGTCCTATGAACACTAAAGCTTTCTTT. It translates to CASRGGTGPMNTKAFF. The V call is TRBV28, the J call TRBJ1-1; 8 bases are a match to TRBD1. The CDR3 extends over 16 amino acids. Germline V gives CDR1 MDHEN, CDR2 SYDVKM.